The rows below give T cell receptor beta chains drawn from one sample of a study of Ad26.COV2.S vaccination and SARS-CoV-2 variants. The method was immunoSEQ multiplex PCR; TCRdb's version includes in-frame clones alone and lacks a portion of them. In the table there are around 450,000 clones, 89% of which are singletons. Sample: peripheral blood, taken in a trial of Ad26.COV2.S vaccine versus placebo. Every receptor here comes from a person aged 18-65 years who received the Ad26.COV2.S COVID-19 vaccine or a placebo. Both conserved end residues are part of each CDR3. Fields, in order: V gene, clone size, D gene, J gene, CDR3 DNA, CDR3 protein. A D gene is named only where the DNA matches it firmly. Expanded clones get a size class; other rows say once, few or many, or leave the size out.

V gene: TRBV6-6; clone size: NA; D gene: NA; J gene: TRBJ1-1; CDR3 DNA: TGTGCCAGCACCCCCGAGCAGGGCACTGAAGCTTTCTTT; CDR3 protein: CASTPEQGTEAFF
V gene: TRBV14; clone size: NA; D gene: NA; J gene: TRBJ1-1; CDR3 DNA: TGTGCCAGCAGCTATTCGGGGAACACTGAAGCTTTCTTT; CDR3 protein: CASSYSGNTEAFF
V gene: TRBV4-3; clone size: NA; D gene: NA; J gene: TRBJ1-5; CDR3 DNA: TGCGCCAGCAGCCAAGGTTCAGGGGTCCAGCCCCAGCATTTT; CDR3 protein: CASSQGSGVQPQHF
V gene: TRBV7-8; clone size: NA; D gene: NA; J gene: TRBJ1-1; CDR3 DNA: TGTGCCAGCAGCTTACTTCTCAGGGCCGAGAACACTGAAGCTTTCTTT; CDR3 protein: CASSLLLRAENTEAFF
V gene: TRBV12-3/TRBV12-4; clone size: NA; D gene: NA; J gene: TRBJ2-1; CDR3 DNA: TGTGCCAGCAGAGGAACCTCCTACAATGAGCAGTTCTTC; CDR3 protein: CASRGTSYNEQFF
V gene: TRBV2; clone size: NA; D gene: TRBD1; J gene: TRBJ2-2; CDR3 DNA: TGTGCCAGCAGTGATAGAGGGGGCAGGACCGGGGAGCTGTTTTTT; CDR3 protein: CASSDRGGRTGELFF
V gene: TRBV27; clone size: NA; D gene: NA; J gene: TRBJ2-7; CDR3 DNA: TGTGCCAGCAGTCCCGGCCCCTATCGTTACGAGCAGTACTTC; CDR3 protein: CASSPGPYRYEQYF
V gene: TRBV19; clone size: NA; D gene: NA; J gene: TRBJ2-1; CDR3 DNA: TGTGCCAGTAGTAGAAGAATGCGAGGTATCTACAATGAGCAGTTCTTC; CDR3 protein: CASSRRMRGIYNEQFF
V gene: TRBV4-1; clone size: NA; D gene: TRBD2; J gene: TRBJ2-7; CDR3 DNA: TGCGCCAGCAGCCAAGATATAGAAAGCGGGGCCGCCTACGAGCAGTACTTC; CDR3 protein: CASSQDIESGAAYEQYF
V gene: TRBV5-1; clone size: NA; D gene: NA; J gene: TRBJ2-2; CDR3 DNA: TGCGCCAGCAGGGGCAGTCGGGATAACACCGGGGAGCTGTTTTTT; CDR3 protein: CASRGSRDNTGELFF
V gene: TRBV28; clone size: NA; D gene: NA; J gene: TRBJ1-1; CDR3 DNA: TGTGCCAGCAGTTTTGGGGTTTGGAACACTGAAGCTTTCTTT; CDR3 protein: CASSFGVWNTEAFF
V gene: TRBV29-1; clone size: NA; D gene: TRBD1; J gene: TRBJ1-2; CDR3 DNA: TGCAGCGTTGAGGGGGCCCCCGGGACAGGGTACTATGGCTACACCTTC; CDR3 protein: CSVEGAPGTGYYGYTF
V gene: TRBV7-7; clone size: NA; D gene: TRBD1; J gene: TRBJ2-1; CDR3 DNA: TGTGCTAGCAGCTTAGCTCAACAGGGGAATGAGCAGTTCTTC; CDR3 protein: CASSLAQQGNEQFF
V gene: TRBV2; clone size: NA; D gene: NA; J gene: TRBJ2-2; CDR3 DNA: TGTGCCAGCAGTGAAGAAGTTCGGGAGCTGTTTTTT; CDR3 protein: CASSEEVRELFF
V gene: TRBV28; clone size: NA; D gene: TRBD2; J gene: TRBJ2-5; CDR3 DNA: TGTGCCAGCCACCTAGCGGGGGCGGGAGAGACCCAGTACTTC; CDR3 protein: CASHLAGAGETQYF
V gene: TRBV6-1; clone size: many; D gene: NA; J gene: TRBJ2-3; CDR3 DNA: TGTGCCAGCAGTGAATTCCGGAGGGGCTTTTCAGATACGCAGTATTTT; CDR3 protein: CASSEFRRGFSDTQYF
V gene: TRBV7-2; clone size: NA; D gene: NA; J gene: TRBJ1-6; CDR3 DNA: TGTGCCAGCAGCCTTTCGTCCCCGGCGGGCTCCTATAATTCACCCCTCCACTTT; CDR3 protein: CASSLSSPAGSYNSPLHF
V gene: TRBV5-5; clone size: NA; D gene: TRBD1; J gene: TRBJ1-2; CDR3 DNA: TGTGCCAGCAGCTCGACAGGGAACTATGGCTACACCTTC; CDR3 protein: CASSSTGNYGYTF
V gene: TRBV29-1; clone size: NA; D gene: TRBD2; J gene: TRBJ2-1; CDR3 DNA: TGCAGCGTTGGTGAGCGGGATAACGGACGTAAGATCAATGAGCAGTTCTTC; CDR3 protein: CSVGERDNGRKINEQFF
V gene: TRBV11-3; clone size: NA; D gene: NA; J gene: TRBJ2-2; CDR3 DNA: TGTGCCAGCAGCTTAATGCCCAGGACAGCCGGGGAGCTGTTTTTT; CDR3 protein: CASSLMPRTAGELFF
V gene: TRBV18; clone size: NA; D gene: TRBD1; J gene: TRBJ1-6; CDR3 DNA: TGTGCCAGCTCAGGGTTCGGGACAGAGAATTCACCCCTCCACTTT; CDR3 protein: CASSGFGTENSPLHF
V gene: TRBV2; clone size: NA; D gene: TRBD2; J gene: TRBJ2-3; CDR3 DNA: TGTGCCAGCAGTCCGGGACTAGTAGGGGATACGCAGTATTTT; CDR3 protein: CASSPGLVGDTQYF
V gene: TRBV4-1; clone size: once; D gene: NA; J gene: TRBJ1-2; CDR3 DNA: TGCGCCAGCAGCTTCCGGACAGAGAGGGATTATGGCTACACCTTC; CDR3 protein: CASSFRTERDYGYTF
V gene: TRBV6-2/TRBV6-3; clone size: NA; D gene: NA; J gene: TRBJ1-6; CDR3 DNA: TGTGCCAGCAGTGGCCGGGGAAGGGGTTATTCACCCCTCCACTTT; CDR3 protein: CASSGRGRGYSPLHF